This T cell receptor beta chain was obtained from a study of cytomegalovirus exposure and HLA in healthy donors. As for the study in general: The same platform was used for the roughly 110 validation repertoires as for the 666 first-cohort repertoires, as reported in a later analysis.

Here immunoSEQ multiplex PCR was the method, and the copy in TCRdb shows in-frame clones only, minus some. The table includes 70,000 to 80,000 clones, 85% to 95% detected once. This CDR3 region has 15 residues. After removal of 3 bases from V and 7 bases from J, the junction contained 6 bases not matched to a gene. Germline loops: CDR1 LNHNV, CDR2 YYDKDF (reference sequence). What was sequenced was PBMCs. J is TRBJ1-4 and V is TRBV15; 9 bases agree with TRBD1. The TCR originated in a woman aged 18-35 years in good health and CMV-seropositive. CDR3 DNA: TGTGCCACCAGCAGCGGGGGACAGGGAAGTGAAAAACTGTTTTTT. Amino acids: CATSSGGQGSEKLFF. The variable domain in full, with the rest retrieved from reference TRBV15 and TRBJ1-4, is DAMVIQNPRYQVTQFGKPVTLSCSQTLNHNVMYWYQQKSSQAPKLLFHYYDKDFNNEADTPDNFQSRRPNTSFCFLDIRSPGLGDTAMYLCATSSGGQGSEKLFFGSGTQLSVL.